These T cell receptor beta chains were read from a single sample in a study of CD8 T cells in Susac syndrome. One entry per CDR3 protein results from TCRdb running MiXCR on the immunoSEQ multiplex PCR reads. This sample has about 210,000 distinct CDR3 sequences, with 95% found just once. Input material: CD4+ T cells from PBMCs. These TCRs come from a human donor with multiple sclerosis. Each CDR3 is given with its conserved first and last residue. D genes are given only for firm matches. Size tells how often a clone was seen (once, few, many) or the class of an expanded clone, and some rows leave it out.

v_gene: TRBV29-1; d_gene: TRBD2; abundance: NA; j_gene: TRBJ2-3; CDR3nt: TGCAGCGTTAACGGACTAGCGGGGGGCACAGATACGCAGTATTTT; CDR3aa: CSVNGLAGGTDTQYF
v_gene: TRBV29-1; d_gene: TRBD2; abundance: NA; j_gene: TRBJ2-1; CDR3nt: TGCAGCGTCGCCCGGGGCGGGGGGGCCGGCGAGCAGTTCTTC; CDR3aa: CSVARGGGAGEQFF
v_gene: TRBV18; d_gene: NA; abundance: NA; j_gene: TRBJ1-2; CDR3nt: TGTGCCAGCTCCCCTGACAGCGGCAATGGCTACACCTTC; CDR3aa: CASSPDSGNGYTF
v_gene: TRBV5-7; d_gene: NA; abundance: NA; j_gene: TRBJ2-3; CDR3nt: TGTGCCAGTCCTGAGGATACGCAGTATTTT; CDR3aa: CASPEDTQYF
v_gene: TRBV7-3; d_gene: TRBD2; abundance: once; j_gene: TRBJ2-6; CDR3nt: TGTGCCAGCAGCTCCTCCGCGGGAGTTGGGGCCAACGTCCTGACTTTC; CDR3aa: CASSSSAGVGANVLTF
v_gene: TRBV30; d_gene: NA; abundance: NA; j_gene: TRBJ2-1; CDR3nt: TGTGCCTGGAGTCAAACCTTTTATGGTGAGCAGTTCTTC; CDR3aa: CAWSQTFYGEQFF
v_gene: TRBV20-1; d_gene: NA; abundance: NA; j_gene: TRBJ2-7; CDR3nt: TGCAGTGCCGAGATCTTCTACGAGCAGTACTTC; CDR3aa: CSAEIFYEQYF
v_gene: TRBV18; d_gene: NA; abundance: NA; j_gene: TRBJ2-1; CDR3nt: TGTGCCAGCTCACCACCGGCAGGGGGGCATGAGCAGTTCTTC; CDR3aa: CASSPPAGGHEQFF
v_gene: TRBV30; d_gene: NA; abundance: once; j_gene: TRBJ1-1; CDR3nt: TGTGCCTGGAGTAGGGGGGAAGACAAAGCTTTCTTT; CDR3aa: CAWSRGEDKAFF
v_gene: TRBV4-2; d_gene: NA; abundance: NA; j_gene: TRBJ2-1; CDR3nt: TGTGCCAGCAGCCAAGGAGTTGGGAACAATGAGCAGTTCTTC; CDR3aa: CASSQGVGNNEQFF
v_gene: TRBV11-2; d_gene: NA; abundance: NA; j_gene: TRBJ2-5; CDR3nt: TGTGCCAGCAGTTTTCACCGGACTTCAGAGACCCAGTACTTC; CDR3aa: CASSFHRTSETQYF
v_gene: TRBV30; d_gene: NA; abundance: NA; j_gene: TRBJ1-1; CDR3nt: TGTGCCTGGGTAGAGGTCACTGAAGCTTTCTTT; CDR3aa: CAWVEVTEAFF
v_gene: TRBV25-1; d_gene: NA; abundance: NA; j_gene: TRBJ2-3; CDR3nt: TGTGCCAGCAGTCCCACCACGGGGGTCTCGCAGTATTTT; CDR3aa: CASSPTTGVSQYF
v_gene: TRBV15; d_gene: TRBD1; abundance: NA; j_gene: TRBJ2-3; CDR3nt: TGTGCCACCAGCAGAGGCCAGGGGGTCACAGATACGCAGTATTTT; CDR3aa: CATSRGQGVTDTQYF
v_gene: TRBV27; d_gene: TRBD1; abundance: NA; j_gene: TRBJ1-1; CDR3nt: TGTGCCAGCAGTTTAGACAGGGTATCGGCTGAAGCTTTCTTT; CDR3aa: CASSLDRVSAEAFF
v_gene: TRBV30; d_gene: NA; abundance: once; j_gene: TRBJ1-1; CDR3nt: TGTGCCTGGGACCCTGGTGTTAACACTGAAGCTTTCTTT; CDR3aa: CAWDPGVNTEAFF
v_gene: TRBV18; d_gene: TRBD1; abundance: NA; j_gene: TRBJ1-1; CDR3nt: TGTGCCAGCTCACGTATCAGGGGGATGACAAACACTGAAGCTTTCTTT; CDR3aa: CASSRIRGMTNTEAFF
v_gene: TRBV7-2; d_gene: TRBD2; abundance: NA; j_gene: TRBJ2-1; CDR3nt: TGTGCCAGCAGTCGTAGCGGGCCCGAGCAGTTCTTC; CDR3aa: CASSRSGPEQFF
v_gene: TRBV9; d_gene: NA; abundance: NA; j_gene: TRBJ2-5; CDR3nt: TGTGCCAGCAGCGTAGGGCCTATCCCCGGAGAGACCCAGTACTTC; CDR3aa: CASSVGPIPGETQYF
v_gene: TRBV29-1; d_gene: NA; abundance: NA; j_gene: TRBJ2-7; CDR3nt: TGCAGCGTTGAAGAGTCCGACCGGGACGTAAGGTACTTC; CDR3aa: CSVEESDRDVRYF
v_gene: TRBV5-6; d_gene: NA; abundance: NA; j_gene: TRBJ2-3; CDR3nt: TGTGCCAGCACGGTGATACCGGGACTCGGAATTAGCACAGATACGCAGTATTTT; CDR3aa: CASTVIPGLGISTDTQYF
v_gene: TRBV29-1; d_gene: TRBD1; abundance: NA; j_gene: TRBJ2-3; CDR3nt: TGCAGCGTTGGGAGAACAGGGGCCACAGATACGCAGTATTTT; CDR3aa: CSVGRTGATDTQYF
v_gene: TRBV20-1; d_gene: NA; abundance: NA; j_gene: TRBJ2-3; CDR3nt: TGCAGTGCTAGAGATCAGGGTGGCACAGATACGCAGTATTTT; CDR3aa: CSARDQGGTDTQYF
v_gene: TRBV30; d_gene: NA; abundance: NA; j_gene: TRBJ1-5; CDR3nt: TGTGCCTGGGCCATTATGGGGACGGCAGGCAATCAGCCCCAGCATTTT; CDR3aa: CAWAIMGTAGNQPQHF
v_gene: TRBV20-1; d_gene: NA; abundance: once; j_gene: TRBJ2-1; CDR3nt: TGCAGTGCTCTTGCGAGCTCCTACAATGAGCAGTTCTTC; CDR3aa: CSALASSYNEQFF
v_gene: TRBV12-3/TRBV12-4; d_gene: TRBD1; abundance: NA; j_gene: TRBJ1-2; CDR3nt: TGTGCCAGCAGGTCAACAGGGGGCTCCTATGGCTACACCTTC; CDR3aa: CASRSTGGSYGYTF
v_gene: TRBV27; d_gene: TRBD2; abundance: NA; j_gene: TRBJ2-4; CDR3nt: TGTGCCAGCAGCCCTATTGCGGGACTAGCGGTGGGAAACATTCAGTACTTC; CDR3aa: CASSPIAGLAVGNIQYF
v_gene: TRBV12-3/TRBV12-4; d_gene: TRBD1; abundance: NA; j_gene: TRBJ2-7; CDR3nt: TGTGCCAGCAGTACCCGGACAGGCTCCTACGAGCAGTACTTC; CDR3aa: CASSTRTGSYEQYF
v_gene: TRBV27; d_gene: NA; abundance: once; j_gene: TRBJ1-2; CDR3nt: TGTGCCAGCAGCTCGAACTACCCTAACTATGGCTACACCTTC; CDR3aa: CASSSNYPNYGYTF
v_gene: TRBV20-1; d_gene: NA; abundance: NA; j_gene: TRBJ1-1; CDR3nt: TGCAGTGCTAGAGTTTGGGAAAACACTGAAGCTTTCTTT; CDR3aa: CSARVWENTEAFF
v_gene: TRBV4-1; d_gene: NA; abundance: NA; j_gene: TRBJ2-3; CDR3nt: TGCGCCAGCAGCGAAGAGTCCATGAGCACAGATACGCAGTATTTT; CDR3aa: CASSEESMSTDTQYF
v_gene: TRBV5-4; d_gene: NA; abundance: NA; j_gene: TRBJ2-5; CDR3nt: TGTGCCAGCAGCTTGTCGGGGTCCACGGAGACCCAGTACTTC; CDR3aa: CASSLSGSTETQYF
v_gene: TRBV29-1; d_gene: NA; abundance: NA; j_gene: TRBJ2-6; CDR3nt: TGCAGCGCCGCCGGGACACCCACCTCTGGGGCCAACGTCCTGACTTTC; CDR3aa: CSAAGTPTSGANVLTF
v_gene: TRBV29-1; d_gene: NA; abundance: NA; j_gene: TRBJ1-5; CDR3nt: TGCAGCGTTTCACCCCCAGGAGTGGATCAGCCCCAGCATTTT; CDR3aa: CSVSPPGVDQPQHF
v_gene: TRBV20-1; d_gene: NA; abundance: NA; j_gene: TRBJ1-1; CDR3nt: TGCAGTGCTAGCCAACCGTTGAACACTGAAGCTTTCTTT; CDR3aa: CSASQPLNTEAFF
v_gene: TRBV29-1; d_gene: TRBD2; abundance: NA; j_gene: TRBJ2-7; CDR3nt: TGCAGCGTTGAAGATCGGAAGGGGGGAGCGGGAGGCTACGAGCAGTACTTC; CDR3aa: CSVEDRKGGAGGYEQYF
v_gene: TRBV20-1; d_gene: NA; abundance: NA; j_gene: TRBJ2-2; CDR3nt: TGCAGTGCTAGAGAGTTCAGCACCGGGGAGCTGTTTTTT; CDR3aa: CSAREFSTGELFF
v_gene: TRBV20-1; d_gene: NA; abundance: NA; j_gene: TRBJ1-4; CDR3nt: TGCAGTGCTCCCCGAGGGGCTAATGAAAAACTGTTTTTT; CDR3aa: CSAPRGANEKLFF
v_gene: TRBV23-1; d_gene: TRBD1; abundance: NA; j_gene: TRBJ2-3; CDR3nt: TGCGCCAGCAGTCAAGCCCCGGACAGGGAGACCACAGATACGCAGTATTTT; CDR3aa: CASSQAPDRETTDTQYF
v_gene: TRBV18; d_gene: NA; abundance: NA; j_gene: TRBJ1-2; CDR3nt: TGTGCCAGCTCACCACCGGTGAGGGACTATGGCTACACCTTC; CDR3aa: CASSPPVRDYGYTF
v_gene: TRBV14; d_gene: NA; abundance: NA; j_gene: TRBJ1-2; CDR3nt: TGTGCCAGCAGCCTCGTTGGGGCTAAATCCTATGGCTACACCTTC; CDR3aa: CASSLVGAKSYGYTF
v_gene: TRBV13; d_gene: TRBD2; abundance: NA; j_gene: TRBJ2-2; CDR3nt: TGTGCCAGCAGCTACCCGACTAGCGGGTTTACCGGGGAGCTGTTTTTT; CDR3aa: CASSYPTSGFTGELFF
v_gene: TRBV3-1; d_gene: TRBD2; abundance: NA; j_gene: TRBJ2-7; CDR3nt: TGTGCCAGCAGCCAATTAGCGGGACCCTTGGAGCAGTACTTC; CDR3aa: CASSQLAGPLEQYF
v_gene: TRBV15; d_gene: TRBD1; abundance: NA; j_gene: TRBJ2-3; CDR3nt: TGTGCCACCAGCAGAACAGGGGGCGAAGATACGCAGTATTTT; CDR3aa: CATSRTGGEDTQYF
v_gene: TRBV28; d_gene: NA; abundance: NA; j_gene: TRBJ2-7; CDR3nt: TGTGCCAGCAGTTTACGGCGGATCCCCTACGAGCAGTACTTC; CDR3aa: CASSLRRIPYEQYF
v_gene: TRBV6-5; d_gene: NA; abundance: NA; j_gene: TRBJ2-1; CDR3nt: TGTGCCAGCGTAGACCCGTCAAGCTACAATGAGCAGTTCTTC; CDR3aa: CASVDPSSYNEQFF
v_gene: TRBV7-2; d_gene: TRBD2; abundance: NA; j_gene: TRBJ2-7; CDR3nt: TGTGCCAGCAGCACGACTAGCGGGAGGGCCACCGAGCAGTACTTC; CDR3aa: CASSTTSGRATEQYF
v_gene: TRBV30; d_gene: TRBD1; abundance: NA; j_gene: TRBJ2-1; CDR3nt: TGTGCCTGGAGTGTCCCGGGACAGCCTCAGTTCTTC; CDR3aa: CAWSVPGQPQFF
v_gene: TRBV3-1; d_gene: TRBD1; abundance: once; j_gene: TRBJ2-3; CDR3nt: TGTGCCAGCAGCCAGGTTGACAGGGGGACGACAGATACGCAGTATTTT; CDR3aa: CASSQVDRGTTDTQYF
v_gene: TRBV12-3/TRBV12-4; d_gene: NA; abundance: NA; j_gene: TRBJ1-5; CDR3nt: TGTGCCAGCAGTTTATCACAGTTTAATCAGCCCCAGCATTTT; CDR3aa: CASSLSQFNQPQHF
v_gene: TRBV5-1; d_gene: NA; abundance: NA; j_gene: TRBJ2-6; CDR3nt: TGCGCCAGCAGCGTGCCCTCTGCTGGGGCCAACGTCCTGACTTTC; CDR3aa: CASSVPSAGANVLTF
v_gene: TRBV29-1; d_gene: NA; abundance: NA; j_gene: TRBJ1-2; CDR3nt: TGCAGCGTTGAAGATCAGCGGTTGGTTAATGGCTACACCTTC; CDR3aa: CSVEDQRLVNGYTF
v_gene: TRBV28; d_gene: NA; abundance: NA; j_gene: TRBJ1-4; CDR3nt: TGTGCCAGCAGGATCAGGGGAGTGAGTAGTGAAAAACTGTTTTTT; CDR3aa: CASRIRGVSSEKLFF
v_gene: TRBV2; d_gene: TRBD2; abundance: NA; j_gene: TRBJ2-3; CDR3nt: TGTGCCAGCAGGAGACTAGCGGGAAAAGCAGATACGCAGTATTTT; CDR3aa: CASRRLAGKADTQYF
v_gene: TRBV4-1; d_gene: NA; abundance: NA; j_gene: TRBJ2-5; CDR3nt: TGCGCCAGCAGCCAGATGGGGGAAGAGACCCAGTACTTC; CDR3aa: CASSQMGEETQYF
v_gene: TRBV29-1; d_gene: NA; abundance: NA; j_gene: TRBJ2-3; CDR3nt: TGCAGCGTTGCGTCATCTAGCACAGATACGCAGTATTTT; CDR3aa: CSVASSSTDTQYF
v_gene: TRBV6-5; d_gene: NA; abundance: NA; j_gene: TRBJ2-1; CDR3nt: TGTGCCAGCAGTTACTTTTACCCGAATGAGCAGTTCTTC; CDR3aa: CASSYFYPNEQFF